The sequence of this T cell receptor beta chain was determined in a study of T cells in Graves' hyperthyroidism and ophthalmopathy. Study-wide results and caveats: Ophthalmopathy was separated from stable hyperthyroidism by a 13 V-J model.

The CDR3 regions of TCR beta were amplified from RNA transcripts. During a first-round RT-PCR of the TCR CDR3, the HTBI primer set was used. TCRdb fed the multiplex PCR reads into MiXCR, producing one record per CDR3 protein. This table has approximately 640,000 distinct CDR3 sequences, 15% to 20% appearing once. This clonotype was seen a few times. The target antigen is unknown. The CDR3 is made up of 15 amino acids. CDR1 and CDR2 (germline): DFQATT, SNEGSKA (reference sequence). Trimming cost V 0 bases and J 1 base, with 7 bases left between them. This chain connects TRBV20-1 to TRBJ1-6, with D uncertain. The receptor was isolated from a woman in her 30s with Graves' hyperthyroidism. The sample consisted of blood. CDR3 bases: TGCAGTGCTAGAGACCCACTGTCCTATAATTCACCCCTCCACTTT. Protein product: CSARDPLSYNSPLHF.